The 14 T cell receptor beta chains below come from one sample, sequenced in a study of blood T cell repertoires in COVID-19. Sequencing used immunoSEQ multiplex PCR; TCRdb keeps in-frame clones, though not all of them. The data show approximately 180,000 clones, with 70% to 90% seen just once and roughly 21% held by the top ten. Sequenced sample: peripheral blood. The origin of the receptors is a man aged 55-75 years with active or convalescent COVID-19.

This chain joins TRBV19 and TRBJ1-2, with a tentative D call TRBD1 (6 bases). Between the trimmed V and J ends, which lost 5 bases and 6 bases, there was a span of 13 bases. In germline, CDR1 is LNHDA, CDR2 SQIVND (reference sequence). CDR3 length equals 13 residues. The CDR3 DNA reads TGTGCCAGTAGTTCCGGGACACCGGATGGCTACACCTTC. It translates to CASSSGTPDGYTF.

The chain carries TRBV11-1 and TRBJ2-1; D is perhaps TRBD2 (6 bases). CDR3 length equals 15 residues. Trimming pared 3 bases from V and 4 bases from J, leaving 13 bases between. The germline CDR1 and CDR2 sequences are SGHAT and FQDESV (reference sequence). CDR3 region: CASSFHGGLYNEQFF. The DNA for the CDR3 is TGTGCCAGCAGCTTTCACGGGGGACTTTACAATGAGCAGTTCTTC.

This chain connects TRBV7-7 to TRBJ1-5; the match to TRBD1 covers 7 bases. Unmatched junction bases numbered 8, after V lost 7 bases and J lost 2 bases. Germline V CDR1 and CDR2: SSHAT, FNYEAQ (reference sequence). The CDR3 runs 15 residues. DNA of the CDR3: TGTGCCAGCAACCCCCGAGGGGGCGGCAATCAGCCCCAGCATTTT. Its protein product is CASNPRGGGNQPQHF.

This clone was detected once. CDR3 nucleotide sequence: TGTGCCAGCAGCCAGGTAACCCGGGGGGGATATGAGCAGTTCTTC. Its translation is CASSQVTRGGYEQFF. The J gene is TRBJ2-1, the V gene TRBV3-1 (or the pseudogene TRBV3-2); 8 positions match TRBD2. The CDR3 loop spans 15 amino acids. Looked up from germline, CDR1 is LGHDT and CDR2 is YNNKEL (reference sequence). The trim removed 3 bases at V and 8 bases at J, leaving 9 bases unmatched.

This clone was recorded only once. The chain joins TRBV5-5 to TRBJ2-1, with 7 bases aligning to TRBD2. The J segment lost 2 bases and the V segment lost 3 bases, leaving 11 bases of the junction unmatched. The germline V gene has CDR1 SGHKS and CDR2 YYEKEE (reference sequence). This CDR3 comprises 17 residues. CDR3 in DNA: TGTGCCAGCAGCTCGGGCGGGGGTGCAGGTACCTACAATGAGCAGTTCTTC. It yields the protein CASSSGGGAGTYNEQFF. Full variable domain (outside the CDR3, taken from reference TRBV5-5 and TRBJ2-1): DAGVTQSPTHLIKTRGQQVTLRCSPISGHKSVSWYQQVLGQGPQFIFQYYEKEERGRGNFPDRFSARQFPNYSSELNVNALLLGDSALYLCASSSGGGAGTYNEQFFGPGTRLTVL.

A single count supports this clone. This sequence joins TRBV2 and TRBJ1-2; D is undetermined. The CDR3 length is 14 residues. The germline V and J ends were trimmed by 8 bases and 7 bases, with 20 bases remaining between them. Germline V gene lookup returns CDR1 SNHLY and CDR2 FYNNEI. CDR3 residues: CASDFIGSSGGYTF. CDR3 DNA: TGTGCCAGCGACTTCATCGGAAGTTCGGGTGGCTACACCTTC.

This chain uses TRBV19 with TRBJ2-5; 8 nucleotides align to TRBD1. CDR3 length: 16 amino acids. V shed 1 base and J 2 bases; nucleotides not matched to a gene: 6. Germline V CDR1 and CDR2: LNHDA, SQIVND (reference sequence). Written as DNA, the CDR3 is TGTGCCAGTAGTATAGGCGACAGGGGCTGGCAAGAGACCCAGTACTTC. Its translation: CASSIGDRGWQETQYF.

The chain carries TRBV19 and TRBJ1-2; TRBD1 matches 10 bases. The CDR3 consists of 16 residues. The junction had 10 bases not matched to a gene; V was cut back by 5 bases and J by 4 bases. Looked up from germline, CDR1 is LNHDA and CDR2 is SQIVND (reference sequence). The CDR3 DNA is TGTGCCAGTAGTTCCCGACAGGGGGCGCGGGGCTATGGCTACACCTTC. It specifies CASSSRQGARGYGYTF.

The rearrangement joins TRBV5-6 to TRBJ2-5, with 15 bases identical to TRBD2. V shed 2 bases, J shed 2 bases, and the junction held 10 bases outside the gene matches. The CDR3 loop spans 19 amino acids. CDR1 is SGHDT and CDR2 is YYEEEE in the germline V gene. The chain's CDR3 is CASSFGEGLAGGSQETQYF. In DNA form, the CDR3 reads TGTGCCAGCAGCTTTGGCGAAGGACTAGCGGGGGGGTCTCAAGAGACCCAGTACTTC.

The chain carries TRBV30 and TRBJ2-5, with 13 bases lining up with TRBD2. The CDR3 consists of 16 residues. Germline loops: CDR1 GTSNPN, CDR2 SVGIG (reference sequence). Germline trimming cut 7 bases from V and 1 base from J; bases unmatched to any gene: 9. CDR3 bases: TGTGCCTTTCTCTCCGGGACTAGCGGGGTCCAAGAGACCCAGTACTTC. This encodes CAFLSGTSGVQETQYF.

Only one count was recorded for this clone. The chain couples TRBV6-5 to TRBJ2-5; perhaps TRBD1 as D (5 bases). In germline, CDR1 is MNHEY, CDR2 SVGAGI. CDR3 length: 14 residues. V lost 2 bases and J 1 base, leaving 8 bases between the germline ends. The chain's CDR3 is CASSYDSTQETQYF. Written as DNA, the CDR3 is TGTGCCAGCAGTTACGACAGTACCCAAGAGACCCAGTACTTC.

The chain links TRBV5-1 to TRBJ2-5; 11 bases are shared with TRBD2. CDR3 length: 17 amino acids. The V segment lost 4 bases and the J segment 4 bases; nucleotides outside the gene matches: 12. Germline V gene lookup returns CDR1 SGHRS and CDR2 YFSETQ. In DNA, the CDR3 is TGCGCCAGCAGCCCCCTTGGTAGCGGGGGGGCCGGAGAGACCCAGTACTTC. As protein: CASSPLGSGGAGETQYF.

V gene TRBV5-1 combines with J gene TRBJ2-5; 14 bases are shared with TRBD2. There are 16 residues in the CDR3. The V gene's germline CDR1 is SGHRS and CDR2 YFSETQ. Trimming cost V 5 bases and J 5 bases; bases outside gene matches: 8. This CDR3 is CASRPWTSGGLETQYF. The CDR3, as DNA: TGCGCCAGCAGACCTTGGACTAGCGGGGGGCTGGAGACCCAGTACTTC.

The chain carries TRBV9 and TRBJ2-1; 9 bases agree with TRBD1. Trimming cost V 3 bases and J 2 bases; bases outside gene matches: 18. CDR3 length equals 20 residues. Germline CDR1 and CDR2: SGDLS and YYNGEE. DNA of the CDR3: TGTGCCAGCAGCGGATGGGACAGGGTGTTCACTTGGTCACCCTACAATGAGCAGTTCTTC. Translated, it gives CASSGWDRVFTWSPYNEQFF. The variable domain in full, with the rest retrieved from reference TRBV9 and TRBJ2-1, is DSGVTQTPKHLITATGQRVTLRCSPRSGDLSVYWYQQSLDQGLQFLIQYYNGEERAKGNILERFSAQQFPDLHSELNLSSLELGDSALYFCASSGWDRVFTWSPYNEQFFGPGTRLTVL.